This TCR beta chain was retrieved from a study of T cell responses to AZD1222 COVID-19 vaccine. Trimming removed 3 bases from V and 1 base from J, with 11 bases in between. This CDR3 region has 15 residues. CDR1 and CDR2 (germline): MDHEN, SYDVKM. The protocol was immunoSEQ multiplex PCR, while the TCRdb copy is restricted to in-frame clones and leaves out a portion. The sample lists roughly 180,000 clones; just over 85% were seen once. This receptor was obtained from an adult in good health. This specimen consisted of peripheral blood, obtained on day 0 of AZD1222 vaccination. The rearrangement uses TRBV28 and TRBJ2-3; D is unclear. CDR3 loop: CASSLDTLGTDTQYF. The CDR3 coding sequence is TGTGCCAGCAGTTTGGATACCCTAGGCACAGATACGCAGTATTTT. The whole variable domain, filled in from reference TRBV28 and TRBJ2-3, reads DVKVTQSSRYLVKRTGEKVFLECVQDMDHENMFWYRQDPGLGLRLIYFSYDVKMKEKGDIPEGYSVSREKKERFSLILESASTNQTSMYLCASSLDTLGTDTQYFGPGTRLTVL.